Below, one T cell receptor beta chain is given with its context. The data stem from a study of T cells in Graves' hyperthyroidism and ophthalmopathy. The diagnostic basis comprised clinical symptoms, serum thyroxine and TRAb, thyroid ultrasound and orbital computed tomography. The CDR3 length is 14 residues. CDR1 is SGDLS, CDR2 YYNGEE, per germline. The V end lost 0 bases, the J end lost 7 bases, and 11 bases lay between the germline ends. TCR beta CDR3 regions were amplified from RNA transcripts. The study used the HTBI primer set for a first-round RT-PCR of the TCR CDR3. TCRdb redid the calling of the multiplex PCR reads with MiXCR, one entry per CDR3 protein. The table shows approximately 690,000 distinct CDR3 sequences, with roughly 20% occurring only once.

The origin of this receptor is a man aged 30 to 45 with Graves' ophthalmopathy. V gene TRBV9 combines with J gene TRBJ2-1; no firm D call. Sequencing was done on a sample of blood. CDR3: CASSVVASSNEQFF. CDR3 in DNA: TGTGCCAGCAGCGTAGTAGCTAGTTCGAATGAGCAGTTCTTC.